This T cell receptor (beta chain) was obtained from a study of regulatory T cells in long-lasting Graves disease. Time point defined: newly diagnosed GD, antithyroid drugs for less than 3 months. PBMC RNA was the source of the TCR library. The CDR3 has 13 residues. CDR1 is MNHEY, CDR2 SVGEGT, per germline. Arm-PCR of CDR3 regions and iRepertoire HTBI primers were the basis on which TCR beta libraries were built. TCRdb passed the multiplex PCR reads through MiXCR, listing each CDR3 protein once. The sample carries 400,000 to 550,000 distinct CDR3 sequences, about a sixth recorded once. The data also belong to a second study, concerning T cells in Graves' hyperthyroidism and ophthalmopathy. As that report states: Absent ophthalmopathy progression within 18 months defined stable Graves' hyperthyroidism.

The TCR was taken from a woman in her twenties or thirties with Graves disease. Material: peripheral blood mononuclear cells (PBMCs), obtained at new diagnosis, from a patient treated with antithyroid drugs. This chain connects TRBV6-2 or TRBV6-3 to TRBJ2-3, with TRBD1 matching over 8 bases. The J call is in doubt because the DNA end fits TRBJ2-5 better. CDR3 region: CASYRGVRETQYF. DNA of the CDR3: TGTGCCAGCTACAGGGGGGTCCGGGAGACCCAGTACTTC.